These 4 T cell receptor beta chains share one sample of origin, sequenced in a study of blood T cell repertoires in COVID-19. Generated by immunoSEQ multiplex PCR, the TCRdb table keeps only in-frame clones and is missing some. This table holds 190,000 or so clones, about 83% found once. Sequences were obtained from peripheral blood. These receptors originate from a man between 60 and 75 years old who had recovered from COVID-19.

The CDR3 region has the DNA TGTGCCAGCAGCCAAGCCGGGCGGGGCTACGAGCAGTACTTC. Its translation is CASSQAGRGYEQYF. The chain has TRBV3-1 (or the pseudogene TRBV3-2) and TRBJ2-7, with a tentative D call TRBD2 (6 bases). Germline lookup yields CDR1 LGHDT and CDR2 YNNKEL (reference sequence). The V end lost 1 base, the J end lost 3 bases, and 10 bases lay between the germline ends. The CDR3 totals 14 residues.

The rearrangement links TRBV5-1 to TRBJ1-6, with 7 bases aligning to TRBD1. The CDR3 runs to 13 residues. Germline V gene lookup returns CDR1 SGHRS and CDR2 YFSETQ. V lost 4 bases to trimming and J lost 10 bases; unmatched junction nucleotides: 5. CDR3 residues: CASSPGTDSPLHF. The CDR3 nucleotides are TGCGCCAGCAGCCCCGGGACAGACTCACCCCTCCACTTT.

V and J are TRBV6-5 and TRBJ1-3; tentatively, D is TRBD1 (5 bases). CDR3 length: 16 residues. Germline assignment: CDR1 MNHEY and CDR2 SVGAGI. V lost 2 bases and J lost 0, with 11 bases in between. CDR3 sequence (DNA): TGTGCCAGCAGTTACGGGGGGACCTACTCTGGAAACACCATATATTTT. Protein product: CASSYGGTYSGNTIYF.

The V call is TRBV13, the J call TRBJ2-1, with 7 bases matching TRBD1. CDR1 and CDR2 (germline): PRHDT, FYEKMQ (reference sequence). V trimming: 0 bases; J trimming: 12 bases; junction bases outside the gene matches: 2. This CDR3 region has 12 residues. This CDR3 reads CASSLGGGWQFF. CDR3 bases: TGTGCCAGCAGCTTAGGAGGGGGCTGGCAGTTCTTC. Full variable domain (remainder filled in from reference TRBV13 and TRBJ2-1): AAGVIQSPRHLIKEKRETATLKCYPIPRHDTVYWYQQGPGQDPQFLISFYEKMQSDKGSIPDRFSAQQFSDYHSELNMSSLELGDSALYFCASSLGGGWQFFGPGTRLTVL.